Listed below are T cell receptor beta chains from one sample, sequenced in a study of cytomegalovirus exposure and HLA in healthy donors. Assay: immunoSEQ multiplex PCR; the TCRdb copy retains only in-frame clones and omits some. The profile shows about 73,000 clones, about 75% of them singletons. The sample comprised PBMCs. The receptor set was obtained from a man aged 65 to 79 in good health and CMV-seronegative. Both conserved end residues are part of each CDR3. The D gene is left open where the match is weak. Not every row has a clone size; where given, it reads once, few, many or a size class.

D gene,V gene,J gene,clone size,CDR3 DNA,CDR3 protein
NA,TRBV18,TRBJ1-5,NA,TGTGCCAGCTCACCCCAGGGACACTTGGGGAATCAGCCCCAGCATTTT,CASSPQGHLGNQPQHF
TRBD1,TRBV18,TRBJ2-4,NA,TGTGCCAGCTCACCACCTGGGACAGGAAATCCGTTAGCCAAAAACATTCAGTACTTC,CASSPPGTGNPLAKNIQYF
NA,TRBV10-1,TRBJ2-1,NA,TGCGCCAGCAGTGAGTTGGGGGACAAGCAGTTCTTC,CASSELGDKQFF
TRBD1,TRBV30,TRBJ1-1,NA,TGTGCCTGGAGTGTGGGGGACAGCGGGTCGAACACTGAAGCTTTCTTT,CAWSVGDSGSNTEAFF
TRBD1,TRBV2,TRBJ2-7,NA,TGTGCCAGCAGTCTGGACAGGATCTACGAGCAGTACTTC,CASSLDRIYEQYF
TRBD2,TRBV7-2,TRBJ2-1,NA,TGTGCCAGCAGCTTAGTTCGGGGGGGCGTGGATGAGCAGTTCTTC,CASSLVRGGVDEQFF
NA,TRBV19,TRBJ2-1,NA,TGTGCCAGTAGTATACAACGGAGCTCCTACAATGAGCAGTTCTTC,CASSIQRSSYNEQFF
NA,TRBV6-5,TRBJ1-2,NA,TGTGCCAGCAGTTACAACCCGGGGAGAGGCGGCTACACCTTC,CASSYNPGRGGYTF
NA,TRBV30,TRBJ1-1,few,TGTGCCGTCAGGGTGATGAACACTGAAGCTTTCTTT,CAVRVMNTEAFF
TRBD2,TRBV7-2,TRBJ2-7,NA,TGTGCCAGCAAGGGAGGCGGGGGGCGGTCGGCGGAGCAGTACTTC,CASKGGGGRSAEQYF
NA,TRBV5-1,TRBJ2-7,NA,TGCGCCAGCAGCCGCGAAGGGGCCGCATACGAGCAGTACTTC,CASSREGAAYEQYF
NA,TRBV6-1,TRBJ2-7,NA,TGTGCTTCTACGACTACACTCTACGAGCAGTACTTC,CASTTTLYEQYF
NA,TRBV5-6,TRBJ2-7,NA,TGTGCCAGCAGCTTCGGGGAGGGGGACAGGCACTTC,CASSFGEGDRHF
NA,TRBV7-9,TRBJ1-2,NA,TGTGCCAGCAGCTTATTGAGCGGCTTTTATGGCTACACCTTC,CASSLLSGFYGYTF
TRBD1,TRBV10-1,TRBJ2-5,NA,TGCGCCAGCAGCACCGGGACAGAGCAAGAGACCCAGTACTTC,CASSTGTEQETQYF
NA,TRBV18,TRBJ2-7,NA,TGTGCCAGCTCACCAGTGTTGATGAGGGCCTACGAGCAGTACTTC,CASSPVLMRAYEQYF
NA,TRBV6-6,TRBJ2-7,NA,TGTGCCAGCAATCACAAGACAGCCTACGAGCAGTACTTC,CASNHKTAYEQYF
NA,TRBV28,TRBJ1-1,NA,TGTGCCAGCACCACCCGAGGGCTTCCTAACACTGAAGCTTTCTTT,CASTTRGLPNTEAFF
TRBD2,TRBV28,TRBJ2-7,NA,TGTGCCAGCAGTTTAGGTAGCGCTAGCGGGAAATACGAGCAGTACTTC,CASSLGSASGKYEQYF
NA,TRBV7-2,TRBJ2-3,NA,TGTGCCAGCAGCTTAGCGGCTAGCGCAAGCACAGATACGCAGTATTTT,CASSLAASASTDTQYF
NA,TRBV6-6,TRBJ1-1,NA,TGTGCCATTGGGGGGGGGTACACTGAAGCTTTCTTT,CAIGGGYTEAFF
TRBD1,TRBV15,TRBJ1-1,NA,TGTGCCACCAGCAGAGGGACAGGGAGAGCGATGAACACTGAAGCTTTCTTT,CATSRGTGRAMNTEAFF
NA,TRBV7-2,TRBJ2-3,many,TGTGCCAGCAGCTTACGCCGGGCAGATACGCAGTATTTT,CASSLRRADTQYF
TRBD1,TRBV28,TRBJ1-4,NA,TGTGCCAGCGCGAGTCAAGACAGGGTCTTTAAAAAACTGTTTTTT,CASASQDRVFKKLFF
TRBD2,TRBV12-5,TRBJ2-5,NA,TGTGCTAGTGGTGTAGCGGGATTTGAAGAGACCCAGTACTTC,CASGVAGFEETQYF
NA,TRBV7-9,TRBJ2-2,few,TGTGCCAGCAGCCCTCTAGCCACCGGGGGCGGGGAGCTGTTTTTT,CASSPLATGGGELFF
NA,TRBV14,TRBJ2-5,NA,TGTGCCAGCAGCCAGCAAAGCGGAGTCTGGGAGACCCAGTACTTC,CASSQQSGVWETQYF
NA,TRBV19,TRBJ2-2,NA,TGTGCCAGTAGTCATCGCAGGGCTACGAGCACCGGGGAGCTGTTTTTT,CASSHRRATSTGELFF
NA,TRBV5-1,TRBJ2-1,few,TGCGCCAGCAGCTTGGAGCGGGAGCAGTTCTTC,CASSLEREQFF
NA,TRBV7-9,TRBJ1-1,NA,TGTGCCAGCAGCTTAGAAGGGGGAGTCCCGAACACTGAAGCTTTCTTT,CASSLEGGVPNTEAFF
NA,TRBV10-1,TRBJ2-2,few,TGCGCCAGCAGCTTGGGACAAGCGAACACCGGGGAGCTGTTTTTT,CASSLGQANTGELFF
TRBD2,TRBV7-9,TRBJ2-5,NA,TGTGCCAGCAGCTTTGCGGGGGAGGAGACCCAGTACTTC,CASSFAGEETQYF
NA,TRBV5-1,TRBJ2-4,NA,TGCGCCAGCAGCTTGAATGGAGCGCACGATGGCAAAAACATTCAGTACTTC,CASSLNGAHDGKNIQYF
TRBD1,TRBV25-1,TRBJ1-3,NA,TGTGCCAGCAGGGCCGGACAGGGCACAGGAAACACCATATATTTT,CASRAGQGTGNTIYF
NA,TRBV5-6,TRBJ2-7,NA,TGTGCCAGTAGCTTGGGTCGCGAGCAGTACTTC,CASSLGREQYF
NA,TRBV29-1,TRBJ2-3,NA,TGCAGCGTTTTCCGGGAGACCACAGATACGCAGTATTTT,CSVFRETTDTQYF
TRBD1,TRBV5-1,TRBJ1-2,few,TGCGCCAGCAGCTCATGGGACAGGGAAGGGACTGGCTACACCTTC,CASSSWDREGTGYTF